The 17 T cell receptor beta chains below all came from one sample that was sequenced in a study of tumor and adjacent non-tumor tissue in lung cancer. A modified ARM-PCR protocol with three rounds of nested PCR amplified TCRbeta. Via MiXCR, TCRdb re-called the multiplex PCR reads, giving one row per CDR3 protein. This sample yields some 71,000 distinct CDR3 sequences, of which around 77% are seen a single time; approximately 10% belongs to the top ten. This sample's RNA came from whole unsorted tissue. Sequences were obtained from lung tumor tissue. The origin of the receptors is a woman in her 40s with non-small cell lung cancer.

Comment on this clonotype: Just one base apart from a much larger clone, this may be a read error. This chain links TRBV7-3 with TRBJ2-7, with 7 bases aligning to TRBD1. The germline CDR1 and CDR2 sequences are SGHTA and FQGTGA. This CDR3 is built from 14 residues. The CDR3, as DNA: TGTGTCAGCAGCATTTCGGGACAGACCTACGAGCAGTACTTC. This codes for CVSSISGQTYEQYF.

This clonotype appeared a single time. The missing conserved phenylalanine or tryptophan at the end of this CDR3 makes a read error likely. The genes are TRBV11-2 and TRBJ2-1; 8 bases align to TRBD1. The CDR3 contains 16 residues. Germline CDR1 and CDR2: SGHAT and FQNNGV. In nucleotides, the CDR3 is TGTGCCAGCAGCTTATACCGGACAGGGTTACACAATGAACAGTTCCTC. Its protein product is CASSLYRTGLHNEQFL.

Many counts were recorded for this clonotype. The chain recombines TRBV4-1 with TRBJ2-1; 7 nucleotides line up with TRBD1. With 0 bases clipped from V and 6 bases from J, the junction kept 2 bases outside the gene matches. The germline gives CDR1 MGHRA, CDR2 YSYEKL. The CDR3 is 14 amino acids. CDR3 nucleotide sequence: TGCGCCAGCAGCCAAGAAGGGGGCGGCAATGAGCAGTTCTTC. Its translation: CASSQEGGGNEQFF.

Many counts were recorded for this clonotype. This CDR3 reads CAWTPQGNYGYTF. The CDR3 region has the DNA TGTGCCTGGACTCCACAGGGCAACTATGGCTACACCTTC. The chain uses TRBV30 and TRBJ1-2; D is possibly TRBD1 (6 bases). Trimming took off 4 bases at V and 2 bases at J, with 11 bases between the two ends. Germline values: CDR1 GTSNPN, CDR2 SVGIG (reference sequence). The CDR3 has 13 residues. The entire variable domain, with the rest obtained from reference TRBV30 and TRBJ1-2, is as follows: SQTIHQWPATLVQPVGSPLSLECTVEGTSNPNLYWYRQAAGRGLQLLFYSVGIGQISSEVPQNLSASRPQDRQFILSSKKLLLSDSGFYLCAWTPQGNYGYTFGSGTRLTVV.

A remark on this clonotype: Here the CDR3 omits its conserved ending phenylalanine or tryptophan, so a read error is the likely source. The rearrangement uses TRBV6-6 and TRBJ2-7; TRBD2 matches at 13 bases. This CDR3 is built from 14 residues. The V gene's germline CDR1 is MNHNY and CDR2 SVGAGI (reference sequence). With 5 bases clipped from V and 7 bases from J, the junction kept 5 bases outside the gene matches. CDR3 nucleotides: TGTGCCAGCAGTCGGACTAGCGGGAGAAATGAGCAGTACTCC. As protein: CASSRTSGRNEQYS.

Concerning this clonotype: An end of the junction differs from the germline gene, which may be a read error. This rearrangement joins TRBV12-3 or TRBV12-4 to TRBJ2-4; 9 positions match TRBD1. CDR3 length: 13 residues. For the CDR3, the DNA is TGTGTCAGCAGTAGGGGACAGGGAAGGGTTCAGTACTTC. It yields the protein CVSSRGQGRVQYF.

This clonotype has at least ten counts. V and J are TRBV20-1 and TRBJ2-3; 7 bases align to TRBD2. Germline V gives CDR1 DFQATT, CDR2 SNEGSKA (reference sequence). The CDR3 runs 14 residues. V shed 3 bases, J shed 7 bases, and the junction held 10 bases outside the gene matches. CDR3 bases: TGCAGTGCTAGCTGGTGGCGGGAGTATCATACGCAGTATTTT. Amino acid sequence: CSASWWREYHTQYF.

A word on this clonotype: This may arise from a read error, as a much more abundant clone is one base away. V usage is TRBV1 and J usage is TRBJ2-7; TRBD2, as called in the table, went unchecked against the DNA. TRBV1 is shown as a pseudogene. CDR3 length equals 17 residues. CDR3 loop: CTSSQDSISEHPYEQYF. As DNA, the CDR3 is TGCACCAGCAGCCAAGACTCCATTAGCGAGCACCCCTACGAGCAGTACTTC.

A note on this clonotype: Its ends do not fully match the called genes, so a read error is possible. This rearrangement joins TRBV2 to TRBJ2-7; TRBD1 matches 9 bases. The CDR3 extends over 14 amino acids. Germline CDR1 reads SNHLY; CDR2 reads FYNNEI. The CDR3 here is CVSSEGTGFDEQYF. In nucleotides, the CDR3 is TGTGTCAGCAGTGAGGGGACAGGGTTCGACGAGCAGTACTTC.

This clonotype was found a few times. The V call is TRBV5-1, the J call TRBJ1-6, with no clear D. Germline V gene lookup returns CDR1 SGHRS and CDR2 YFSETQ. CDR3 length: 14 amino acids. V shed 0 bases and J shed 10 bases, with 11 bases lying between them. CDR3 sequence: CASSLETIGSPLHF. The CDR3 nucleotides read TGCGCCAGCAGCTTGGAGACAATTGGATCACCCCTCCACTTT. Full variable domain (rest looked up from reference TRBV5-1 and TRBJ1-6): KAGVTQTPRYLIKTRGQQVTLSCSPISGHRSVSWYQQTPGQGLQFLFEYFSETQRNKGNFPGRFSGRQFSNSRSEMNVSTLELGDSALYLCASSLETIGSPLHFGNGTRLTVT.

Remarks on this clonotype: Germline and junction disagree at one end, which may indicate a read error. The genes are TRBV7-9 and TRBJ2-7; D gene ambiguous. CDR1 SEHNR and CDR2 FQNEAQ come from the germline V gene (reference sequence). This CDR3 has 12 amino acids. The CDR3 protein is CANSFRNYEQYF. The CDR3 DNA follows: TGTGCCAACAGCTTTCGGAACTACGAGCAGTACTTC.

This clonotype was found once. This may stem from a read error, because a much larger clone lies one nucleotide away. The chain recombines TRBV7-9 with TRBJ2-3; D not resolved. This CDR3 contains 13 residues. The germline V gene encodes CDR1 SEHNR and CDR2 FQNEAQ (reference sequence). The CDR3 coding sequence is TGTGCCAGCAGCTTGGGTAACACAGATACGAAGTATTTT. Protein: CASSLGNTDTKYF.

Remarks on this clonotype: One end of the junction is discordant with germline, which a read error may explain. The chain employs TRBV29-1 and TRBJ2-1; D is tentatively TRBD1 or TRBD2 (5 bases each). The CDR3 totals 15 residues. Germline V gives CDR1 SQVTM, CDR2 ANQGSEA. As DNA, the CDR3 is TGCTGCATTGAAGCTTTGGGACCCCTAAACAATGAACAGTTCTTC. It translates to CCIEALGPLNNEQFF.

In its sample, this clonotype was seen many times. This chain joins TRBV5-4 and TRBJ1-2; 8 bases align to TRBD1. Per the germline V gene, CDR1 is SGHNT and CDR2 is YYREEE (reference sequence). CDR3 length: 14 amino acids. The ends lost 6 bases at V and 4 bases at J; junction bases unmatched: 8. This chain's CDR3 is CASTEGQEVYGYTF. CDR3 bases: TGTGCCAGCACGGAGGGACAGGAAGTCTATGGCTACACCTTC.

Details on this clonotype: One end of the junction fails to match germline, which may point to a read error. The chain combines TRBV5-8 with TRBJ1-4; the D is unclear. Germline V gene lookup returns CDR1 SGHTS and CDR2 YDEGEE. This CDR3 comprises 15 residues. CDR3 sequence: CASSIPSETNEKLVF. CDR3 nucleotide sequence: TGTGCCAGCAGCATACCCTCGGAGACTAATGAAAAACTGGTTTTT. The entire variable domain, with the rest obtained from reference TRBV5-8 and TRBJ1-4, is as follows: EAGVTQSPTHLIKTRGQQATLRCSPISGHTSVYWYQQALGLGLQFLLWYDEGEERNRGNFPPRFSGRQFPNYSSELNVNALELEDSALYLCASSIPSETNEKLVFGSGTQLSVL.

This chain connects TRBV5-1 to TRBJ2-2, with a possible D match to TRBD1 (5 bases). Germline loops: CDR1 SGHRS, CDR2 YFSETQ. The CDR3 consists of 14 residues. V shed 0 bases and J shed 4 bases, with 7 bases lying between them. The DNA for the CDR3 is TGCGCCAGCAGCTTGGACAGGCCCACCGGGGAGCTGTTTTTT. Translated, it gives CASSLDRPTGELFF.

About this clonotype itself: At one of its ends the junction is not consistent with the germline gene, which may arise from a read error. The rearrangement uses TRBV11-3 and TRBJ1-2; no clear D. The CDR3 runs 15 residues. The germline V gene has CDR1 SGHNT and CDR2 YENEEA. This CDR3 reads CASSRLASPNHGYTF. In nucleotides, the CDR3 is TGTGCCAGCTCCCGGCTGGCCAGTCCTAACCATGGCTACACCTTC.